The source of this T cell receptor (beta chain) is a study of cytomegalovirus exposure and HLA in healthy donors. Study at large: In an early release, HLA-typed donors contributed 77 million or so unique TCR sequences.

Trimming took 2 bases from V and 4 from J, leaving 7 bases between them. The CDR3 has 13 residues. Germline CDR1 and CDR2: MNHEY and SMNVEV (reference sequence). Regarding this clone: No antigen is known for it.

Study-level results: Earlier analysis yielded a pattern in which most TCR beta V segments were productive about 87% or about 30% of the time.

In the PCR, 60 Vbeta and 13 Jbeta primers were used. Libraries were prepared by immunoSEQ multiplex PCR; TCRdb keeps only in-frame clonotypes and omits some of them. The sample yields around 110,000 clones, approximately 70% seen once. The receptor was isolated from a man aged 18 to 29 in good health and CMV-seronegative. This sequence joins TRBV27 and TRBJ2-3; no definite D call. Sequences were obtained from PBMCs. The CDR3 spells CASSLASADTQYF. The CDR3 nucleotides are TGTGCCAGCAGTTTAGCGAGCGCAGATACGCAGTATTTT.